These T cell receptor beta chains were read from a single sample in a study of T cells in Graves' hyperthyroidism and ophthalmopathy. From the multiplex PCR reads, TCRdb called clonotypes with MiXCR, one entry per CDR3 protein. Among under 65,000 distinct CDR3 sequences, around 50% were seen once, and the ten largest hold 3.3%. Sequenced sample: blood. These TCRs come from a woman aged 55-70 years with Graves' ophthalmopathy. Each CDR3 is given with its conserved first and last residue. The order of the fields is clone size, D gene, V gene, J gene, CDR3 DNA, CDR3 protein. A D gene is named only where the DNA matches it firmly. Not every row has a clone size; where given, it reads once, few, many or a size class.

clone size: .; D gene: .; V gene: TRBV19; J gene: TRBJ2-6; CDR3 DNA: TGTGCCAGTAGCTACTCAACTACAGACTCTGGGGCCAACGTCCTGACTTTC; CDR3 protein: CASSYSTTDSGANVLTF
clone size: .; D gene: TRBD2; V gene: TRBV7-3; J gene: TRBJ2-7; CDR3 DNA: TGTGCCAGCAGCTTTAGCGGGGGGAGGGAGCAGTACTTC; CDR3 protein: CASSFSGGREQYF
clone size: .; D gene: .; V gene: TRBV20-1; J gene: TRBJ1-5; CDR3 DNA: TGCAGTGCCTGGGGCGAGACCCAGCATTTT; CDR3 protein: CSAWGETQHF
clone size: .; D gene: TRBD2; V gene: TRBV2; J gene: TRBJ2-3; CDR3 DNA: TGTGCCAGCAGACGGACTAGCGGGAGGGCAATGGGCACAGATACGCAGTATTTT; CDR3 protein: CASRRTSGRAMGTDTQYF
clone size: .; D gene: .; V gene: TRBV5-1; J gene: TRBJ2-5; CDR3 DNA: TGCGCCAGCAGCTTTGGAGTCAGGGTAGGATATCAGCCCCAGTACTTC; CDR3 protein: CASSFGVRVGYQPQYF
clone size: .; D gene: .; V gene: TRBV29-1; J gene: TRBJ1-3; CDR3 DNA: TGCAGCGTTGAGTCTCCCATGCGGAACACCATATATTTT; CDR3 protein: CSVESPMRNTIYF
clone size: many; D gene: .; V gene: TRBV19; J gene: TRBJ2-7; CDR3 DNA: TGTGCCAGTAGTATAGATGCCGGGGGCCCGGGATACGAGCAGTACTTC; CDR3 protein: CASSIDAGGPGYEQYF
clone size: many; D gene: .; V gene: TRBV7-9; J gene: TRBJ1-6; CDR3 DNA: TGTGCCAGCAGCTTAGTGGGCTCCCTGGGGAATTCACCCCTCCACTTT; CDR3 protein: CASSLVGSLGNSPLHF
clone size: .; D gene: .; V gene: TRBV15; J gene: TRBJ2-4; CDR3 DNA: TGTGCCACCACCCCTACCAGGGACTTAGCCAAAAACATTCAGCACTTC; CDR3 protein: CATTPTRDLAKNIQHF
clone size: once; D gene: .; V gene: TRBV20-1; J gene: TRBJ1-2; CDR3 DNA: TGCAGTGCCCAACTAGCGAACTACACCTTC; CDR3 protein: CSAQLANYTF
clone size: many; D gene: .; V gene: TRBV11-2; J gene: TRBJ1-4; CDR3 DNA: TGTGCCAGCAGCTCACATCAGGAGAGTGAAAAACTGTTTTTT; CDR3 protein: CASSSHQESEKLFF
clone size: many; D gene: .; V gene: TRBV5-8; J gene: TRBJ2-5; CDR3 DNA: TGTGCCAGCAGCGCGGACAATCAAGAGACCCAGTACTTC; CDR3 protein: CASSADNQETQYF
clone size: .; D gene: TRBD1; V gene: TRBV7-6; J gene: TRBJ2-5; CDR3 DNA: TGTGCCAGCAGCTTAGTTGGGGACAGGGGGGGGGAAGAGACCCAGTACTTC; CDR3 protein: CASSLVGDRGGEETQYF
clone size: .; D gene: .; V gene: TRBV7-2; J gene: TRBJ1-2; CDR3 DNA: .; CDR3 protein: CASSFATGSGTF
clone size: .; D gene: TRBD1; V gene: TRBV29-1; J gene: TRBJ2-3; CDR3 DNA: TGCAGCGTTGTCTCCGGGACAGGGCCCACAGATACGCAGTATTTT; CDR3 protein: CSVVSGTGPTDTQYF
clone size: .; D gene: TRBD1; V gene: TRBV10-1; J gene: TRBJ2-3; CDR3 DNA: TGCGCCAGCAGTGAATGGACAGGGGGCACAGATACGCAGTATTTT; CDR3 protein: CASSEWTGGTDTQYF
clone size: .; D gene: TRBD1; V gene: TRBV7-8; J gene: TRBJ1-1; CDR3 DNA: TGTGCCAGCAGCCACCTAGGACAGGGCTATGAAGCTTTCTTT; CDR3 protein: CASSHLGQGYEAFF
clone size: many; D gene: .; V gene: TRBV12-3/TRBV12-4; J gene: TRBJ2-5; CDR3 DNA: TGTGCCAGCAGTTTTCGGCGAGGTGGGGAGACCCAGTACTTC; CDR3 protein: CASSFRRGGETQYF
clone size: few; D gene: .; V gene: TRBV12-3/TRBV12-4; J gene: TRBJ2-7; CDR3 DNA: TGTGCCAGCAGTTTGGGGGAGCAGTACTTC; CDR3 protein: CASSLGEQYF
clone size: once; D gene: TRBD2; V gene: TRBV29-1; J gene: TRBJ2-3; CDR3 DNA: TGCAGCGTTGATAATAGCGGGGATACGCAGTATTTT; CDR3 protein: CSVDNSGDTQYF
clone size: many; D gene: .; V gene: TRBV3-1; J gene: TRBJ2-7; CDR3 DNA: TGTGCCAGCAGCCAAGGAGGGGCAGGGGCCAGCTCCTACGAGCAGTACTTC; CDR3 protein: CASSQGGAGASSYEQYF
clone size: .; D gene: .; V gene: TRBV18; J gene: TRBJ1-3; CDR3 DNA: TGTGCCAGCTCACCAAGCCCGAGAGTTGGAAGCACCATATATTTT; CDR3 protein: CASSPSPRVGSTIYF
clone size: .; D gene: TRBD2; V gene: TRBV18; J gene: TRBJ2-4; CDR3 DNA: TGTGCCAGCTCACCTCTGGCGGGAGAGGACATTCAGTACTTC; CDR3 protein: CASSPLAGEDIQYF
clone size: medium-sized; D gene: .; V gene: TRBV7-6; J gene: TRBJ1-5; CDR3 DNA: TGTGCCAGCAGCTTAGTGGCAGATCAGCCCCAGCATTTT; CDR3 protein: CASSLVADQPQHF
clone size: .; D gene: .; V gene: TRBV7-9; J gene: TRBJ2-2; CDR3 DNA: TGTGCCAGCAGCTTACAGCAGCCTGGGGAGCTGTTTTTT; CDR3 protein: CASSLQQPGELFF
clone size: .; D gene: .; V gene: TRBV20-1; J gene: TRBJ2-1; CDR3 DNA: TGCAGTGCTAGAGAAGGAAAAGAGCAGTTCTTC; CDR3 protein: CSAREGKEQFF
clone size: .; D gene: .; V gene: TRBV4-1; J gene: TRBJ2-2; CDR3 DNA: TGCGCCAGCAGCCTGACGAGAGGAAACACCGGGGAGCTGTTTTTT; CDR3 protein: CASSLTRGNTGELFF
clone size: .; D gene: TRBD1; V gene: TRBV4-3; J gene: TRBJ2-7; CDR3 DNA: TGCGCCAGCAGCCATGGGACAGGGGGGCGGGAGCAGTACTTC; CDR3 protein: CASSHGTGGREQYF
clone size: medium-sized; D gene: .; V gene: TRBV10-1; J gene: TRBJ1-2; CDR3 DNA: TGCGCCAGCAGTGAATCCAGGGGTTCTGGCTACACCTTC; CDR3 protein: CASSESRGSGYTF
clone size: once; D gene: TRBD2; V gene: TRBV7-3; J gene: TRBJ2-7; CDR3 DNA: TGTGCCAGCAGTGCCTGGACTAGCGGGGGGCCCTACGAGCAGTACTTC; CDR3 protein: CASSAWTSGGPYEQYF
clone size: .; D gene: TRBD2; V gene: TRBV7-4; J gene: TRBJ2-7; CDR3 DNA: TGTGCCAGCAGCCGGGAGGGTTACGAGCAGTACTTC; CDR3 protein: CASSREGYEQYF
clone size: many; D gene: TRBD2; V gene: TRBV5-6; J gene: TRBJ2-3; CDR3 DNA: TGTGCCAGCAGCCTGGAACCTAGCGGATACACAGATACGCAGTATTTT; CDR3 protein: CASSLEPSGYTDTQYF
clone size: .; D gene: .; V gene: TRBV6-4; J gene: TRBJ2-2; CDR3 DNA: TGTGCCAGCAGTCGCAGCACCGGGGAGCTGTTTTTT; CDR3 protein: CASSRSTGELFF
clone size: .; D gene: .; V gene: TRBV6-2/TRBV6-3; J gene: TRBJ2-5; CDR3 DNA: TGTGCCAGCAGTTACGGAATCTCGAGCAATCAGCCCCAGTACTTC; CDR3 protein: CASSYGISSNQPQYF
clone size: many; D gene: TRBD1; V gene: TRBV20-1; J gene: TRBJ1-6; CDR3 DNA: TGCAGTGCTAGAGACCCCGGGACAGGCCTCAATTCACCCCTCCACTTT; CDR3 protein: CSARDPGTGLNSPLHF
clone size: .; D gene: TRBD2; V gene: TRBV19; J gene: TRBJ2-3; CDR3 DNA: TGTGCCAGTACTCAGGCGGGAGGCCCTGGGAGCACAGATACGCAGTATTTT; CDR3 protein: CASTQAGGPGSTDTQYF
clone size: many; D gene: TRBD2; V gene: TRBV5-1; J gene: TRBJ2-3; CDR3 DNA: TGCGCCAGCAATGAGCGGGAGCGCACAGATACGCAGTATTTT; CDR3 protein: CASNERERTDTQYF
clone size: many; D gene: .; V gene: TRBV5-1; J gene: TRBJ1-2; CDR3 DNA: TGCGCCAGCAGCTTGGAAAGACCAGGCTATGGCTACACCTTC; CDR3 protein: CASSLERPGYGYTF
clone size: .; D gene: TRBD1; V gene: TRBV9; J gene: TRBJ2-7; CDR3 DNA: TGTGCCAGCAGCGAAGGGACAGGAGTGTACTTC; CDR3 protein: CASSEGTGVYF
clone size: many; D gene: TRBD2; V gene: TRBV2; J gene: TRBJ2-3; CDR3 DNA: TGTGCCAGCCAACTAGCGGGGGGCACAGATACGCAGTATTTT; CDR3 protein: CASQLAGGTDTQYF
clone size: many; D gene: .; V gene: TRBV6-6; J gene: TRBJ2-3; CDR3 DNA: TGTGCCAGCGGCGGGCCGAGCACAGATACGCAGTATTTT; CDR3 protein: CASGGPSTDTQYF
clone size: .; D gene: .; V gene: TRBV6-5; J gene: TRBJ1-1; CDR3 DNA: TGTGTCAGCAGTTACTCGACCGAGGGCACTGAAGCGTTCTTT; CDR3 protein: CVSSYSTEGTEAFF
clone size: .; D gene: .; V gene: TRBV15; J gene: TRBJ2-5; CDR3 DNA: TGTGCCACCAGCAGAGGGGGGGAGGAGACCCAGTACTTC; CDR3 protein: CATSRGGEETQYF
clone size: many; D gene: TRBD2; V gene: TRBV6-2/TRBV6-3; J gene: TRBJ2-2; CDR3 DNA: TGTGCCAGCAGTTCCTACCTAGCGGGGGGTACCGGGGAGCTGTTTTTT; CDR3 protein: CASSSYLAGGTGELFF
clone size: few; D gene: TRBD2; V gene: TRBV10-2; J gene: TRBJ2-1; CDR3 DNA: TGCGCCACCCGACTAGCTGCCTACAATGAGCAGTTCTTC; CDR3 protein: CATRLAAYNEQFF
clone size: many; D gene: TRBD1; V gene: TRBV7-3; J gene: TRBJ2-2; CDR3 DNA: TGTGCCAGCAGCCTGGGACAGGAATCCACCGGGGAGCTGTTTTTT; CDR3 protein: CASSLGQESTGELFF
clone size: many; D gene: TRBD1; V gene: TRBV4-1; J gene: TRBJ1-6; CDR3 DNA: TGCGCCAGCAGCCCAGGGACAGGGACGGATTCACCCCTCCACTTT; CDR3 protein: CASSPGTGTDSPLHF
clone size: many; D gene: TRBD1; V gene: TRBV11-2; J gene: TRBJ1-1; CDR3 DNA: TGTGCCAGCAGCTTGGGACAGGGAATGAACACTGAAGCTTTCTTT; CDR3 protein: CASSLGQGMNTEAFF
clone size: .; D gene: .; V gene: TRBV9; J gene: TRBJ2-7; CDR3 DNA: .; CDR3 protein: CASSFYICSASWASYEQYF
clone size: .; D gene: TRBD1; V gene: TRBV7-8; J gene: TRBJ2-5; CDR3 DNA: TGTGCCAGCAGCATCGGGACAGGGGGGAGGGAGACCCAGTACTTC; CDR3 protein: CASSIGTGGRETQYF
clone size: once; D gene: TRBD2; V gene: TRBV5-1; J gene: TRBJ2-2; CDR3 DNA: TGCGCCAGCAGCTTTAGCGGGAGGGCCGCGAATGAGCTGTTTTTT; CDR3 protein: CASSFSGRAANELFF
clone size: .; D gene: TRBD2; V gene: TRBV19; J gene: TRBJ2-1; CDR3 DNA: TGTGCCAGTAGTATCCCCCCGACTAGCTCCGATTACAATGAGCAGTTCTTC; CDR3 protein: CASSIPPTSSDYNEQFF
clone size: few; D gene: TRBD1; V gene: TRBV20-1; J gene: TRBJ2-3; CDR3 DNA: TGCAGTGCTAGAGTCCTGGGACAGGGCGAGCAGTATTTT; CDR3 protein: CSARVLGQGEQYF
clone size: .; D gene: .; V gene: TRBV19; J gene: TRBJ2-5; CDR3 DNA: TGTGCCAGTAGTTCCTCTCGGGAGACCCAGTACTTC; CDR3 protein: CASSSSRETQYF